The 31 T cell receptor beta chains listed next were all sequenced from one sample in a study of shared clonotypes between healthy human individuals. Sequenced by immunoSEQ multiplex PCR; TCRdb stores in-frame clones only, minus some. The profile shows roughly 86,000 clones, 68% of them singletons. Sequenced sample: memory CD8+ T cells sorted from blood. The subset: CD45RO+ cells pooled with CCR7-negative TemRA cells. The receptors were gathered from a man between 25 and 39 years old in good health.

V is TRBV5-6 and J is TRBJ2-2, with D perhaps matching TRBD1 (5 bases). The CDR3 has 13 amino acids. V was trimmed by 0 bases and J by 7 bases, leaving 7 bases between them. Germline lookup yields CDR1 SGHDT and CDR2 YYEEEE. Written as DNA, the CDR3 is TGTGCCAGCAGCTTGGAGGGGTACGGGGAGCTGTTTTTT. It is translated as CASSLEGYGELFF.

This clone was counted once. This chain uses TRBV27 with TRBJ2-1, with D perhaps matching TRBD1 (6 bases). The germline gives CDR1 MNHEY, CDR2 SMNVEV (reference sequence). The CDR3 is 17 amino acids. V lost 6 bases, J lost 5 bases, and 23 bases lay in between. Here the CDR3 DNA reads TGTGCCAGCAGCATTCTGACAGGCCTCGGAGATCACAATGAGCAGTTCTTC. Its protein product is CASSILTGLGDHNEQFF.

The chain recombines TRBV5-1 with TRBJ2-1; D might be TRBD1 or TRBD2, each matching 5 bases. This CDR3 is built from 14 residues. Germline values: CDR1 SGHRS, CDR2 YFSETQ. Between the trimmed V and J ends, which lost 4 bases and 9 bases, there was a span of 17 bases. In DNA form, the CDR3 reads TGCGCCAGCAGCCACCTCAAGGATGGGGGTGAGCAGTTCTTC. It translates to CASSHLKDGGEQFF.

This clone was seen only a few times. The genes are TRBV27 and TRBJ1-4; maybe TRBD1 (5 bases). The V gene's germline CDR1 is MNHEY and CDR2 SMNVEV (reference sequence). The CDR3 has 15 amino acids. Trimming took off 2 bases at V and 6 bases at J, with 13 bases between the two ends. The CDR3, as DNA: TGTGCCAGCAGTTTACAAACCGGGGCTGATGAAAAACTGTTTTTT. It yields the protein CASSLQTGADEKLFF. The whole variable domain, filled in from reference TRBV27 and TRBJ1-4, reads EAQVTQNPRYLITVTGKKLTVTCSQNMNHEYMSWYRQDPGLGLRQIYYSMNVEVTDKGDVPEGYKVSRKEKRNFPLILESPSPNQTSLYFCASSLQTGADEKLFFGSGTQLSVL.

This clone was seen more than once but under ten times. The rearrangement uses TRBV4-3 and TRBJ2-7, with D perhaps TRBD2 (5 bases). V was cut by 3 bases and J by 0 bases, with 12 bases left in between. The CDR3 is 15 residues long. Germline loops: CDR1 LGHNA, CDR2 YSLEER. CDR3 residues: CASSQDSDDSYEQYF. The CDR3 DNA reads as TGCGCCAGCAGCCAGGATAGCGATGACTCCTACGAGCAGTACTTC.

This chain links TRBV7-8 with TRBJ2-6, with D possibly called TRBD1 or TRBD2 (5 bases each). Germline values: CDR1 SGHVS, CDR2 FQNEAQ. V lost 4 bases and J lost 0, with 13 bases in between. The CDR3 is 17 amino acids. CDR3 protein: CASSSGTGSSGANVLTF. The CDR3 DNA reads TGTGCCAGCAGCTCGGGGACGGGAAGCTCTGGGGCCAACGTCCTGACTTTC.

V usage is TRBV9 and J usage is TRBJ2-5; TRBD1 might be the D (6 bases). The CDR3 covers 14 residues. The V end was cut by 4 bases, the J end by 2 bases, with 12 bases between. Germline-derived CDR1 and CDR2 are SGDLS and YYNGEE. DNA of the CDR3: TGTGCCAGCAGCCCCCGACAGGAACAAGAGACCCAGTACTTC. This sequence encodes CASSPRQEQETQYF.

The V gene is TRBV7-6, the J gene TRBJ2-5; 7 nucleotides line up with TRBD1. The end of the DNA aligns better with TRBJ2-7, so the J call may be wrong. Germline V gene lookup returns CDR1 SGHVS and CDR2 FNYEAQ. The CDR3 extends over 13 amino acids. The CDR3: CASSSGQNYEQYF. The CDR3 DNA reads TGTGCCAGCAGCTCGGGACAGAACTACGAGCAGTACTTC.

The chain recombines TRBV5-4 with TRBJ2-1; no reliable D call. The CDR3 is made up of 15 amino acids. Germline CDR1 SGHNT, CDR2 YYREEE (reference sequence). Trimming took 6 bases from V and 0 from J, leaving 13 bases between them. The CDR3 is CASTLGGSSYNEQFF. CDR3 coding DNA: TGTGCCAGCACCCTCGGCGGAAGCTCCTACAATGAGCAGTTCTTC.

In regard to this clone: The sample has other DNA sequences that encode this CDR3 too. The genes are TRBV12-2 and TRBJ2-2; the table's D call TRBD2 went unverified against the DNA. TRBV12-2 is given as a pseudogene. CDR3 size: 18 residues. This CDR3 reads CASRLGSSGRGRSGELFF. CDR3 DNA: TGTGCAAGTCGCTTAGGCTCTAGCGGGAGAGGGCGTAGCGGGGAGCTGTTTTTT.

This sequence joins TRBV5-4 and TRBJ2-7, with 8 bases identical to TRBD2. V trimming: 3 bases; J trimming: 5 bases; junction bases outside the gene matches: 7. Germline V gives CDR1 SGHNT, CDR2 YYREEE (reference sequence). The CDR3 length is 14 residues. The CDR3 loop is CASSSREDLDEQYF. Written as DNA, the CDR3 is TGTGCCAGCAGCTCGCGGGAGGATCTCGACGAGCAGTACTTC.

The CDR3 DNA is TGTGCCAGCAGCCCGACCCTCGAGAATGAAAAACTGTTTTTT. As protein: CASSPTLENEKLFF. The rearrangement uses TRBV6-5 and TRBJ1-4; no definite D call. The length of the CDR3 is 14 residues. Germline V gene data show CDR1 as MNHEY and CDR2 as SVGAGI. Trimming took 6 bases from V and 5 from J, leaving 13 bases between them.

The J gene is TRBJ2-7, the V gene TRBV30; 11 positions agree with TRBD2. The length of the CDR3 is 14 residues. CDR1 and CDR2 from the germline V gene are GTSNPN and SVGIG (reference sequence). V trimming: 2 bases; J trimming: 2 bases; junction bases outside the gene matches: 2. The CDR3 region has the DNA TGTGCCTGGAGTTTAGCGGGAGGGCCCTACGAGCAGTACTTC. Protein sequence: CAWSLAGGPYEQYF. The variable domain in full, with the rest retrieved from reference TRBV30 and TRBJ2-7, is SQTIHQWPATLVQPVGSPLSLECTVEGTSNPNLYWYRQAAGRGLQLLFYSVGIGQISSEVPQNLSASRPQDRQFILSSKKLLLSDSGFYLCAWSLAGGPYEQYFGPGTRLTVT.

The chain has TRBV7-6 and TRBJ1-5; 8 bases match TRBD1. The germline V gene encodes CDR1 SGHVS and CDR2 FNYEAQ. This CDR3 contains 15 residues. The J segment lost 4 bases and the V segment lost 7 bases, leaving 9 bases of the junction unmatched. DNA of the CDR3: TGTGCCAGCACGGAAGGACAGGGCAGAAATCAGCCCCAGCATTTT. This sequence encodes CASTEGQGRNQPQHF.

This chain connects TRBV28 to TRBJ2-7; D is ambiguous. Germline assignment: CDR1 MDHEN and CDR2 SYDVKM. This CDR3 has 14 residues. The V gene lost 4 bases and the J gene lost 5 bases, with 15 bases spanning the gap. The DNA for the CDR3 is TGTGCCAGCAGTTCCCCACGTTCGGGTGACGAGCAGTACTTC. Translating it yields CASSSPRSGDEQYF.

This clone was observed a single time. Given a far larger clone just one base away, this is likely a sequencing read error. This chain connects TRBV5-1 to TRBJ2-3; D is possibly TRBD2 (5 bases). Trimming cost V 2 bases and J 0 bases, with 13 bases left between them. This CDR3 has 16 amino acids. The germline V gene has CDR1 SGHRS and CDR2 YFSETQ. CDR3 protein: CASSLGAVLSTDTQYF. DNA of the CDR3: TGCGCCAGCAGCTTAGGAGCGGTACTTAGCACAGATACGCAGTATTTT.

This clone was counted a single time. The rearrangement links TRBV5-6 to TRBJ2-1; perhaps TRBD2 as D (5 bases). There are 14 residues in the CDR3. Germline V gene sequence: CDR1 SGHDT, CDR2 YYEEEE. Trimming pared 0 bases from V and 9 bases from J, leaving 13 bases between. The chain's CDR3 is CASSLARRWGEQFF. CDR3 nucleotides: TGTGCCAGCAGCTTGGCGCGGAGGTGGGGTGAGCAGTTCTTC.

In its sample, this clone was seen many times. V is TRBV6-4 and J is TRBJ2-3; TRBD2 agrees at 10 bases. Trimming at V came to 5 bases and at J to 4 bases, leaving 9 bases not matched to a gene. The CDR3 contains 16 residues. Germline CDR1 and CDR2: MRHNA and SNTAGT. This chain's CDR3 is CASSSLKAGGPDTQYF. The CDR3 region has the DNA TGTGCCAGCAGTAGTCTAAAAGCGGGAGGGCCAGATACGCAGTATTTT.

V gene TRBV28 combines with J gene TRBJ2-1; possibly TRBD1 for D (5 bases). The CDR3 sequence is 16 residues long. V was cut by 6 bases and J by 0 bases, with 15 bases left in between. From germline, CDR1 is MDHEN and CDR2 SYDVKM. This chain's CDR3 is CASRRTGLSSYNEQFF. The CDR3 DNA sequence: TGTGCCAGCAGACGCACAGGCTTAAGCTCCTACAATGAGCAGTTCTTC.

The chain joins TRBV7-6 to TRBJ2-1; 12 bases align to TRBD2. Germline trimming cut 5 bases from V and 8 bases from J; bases unmatched to any gene: 10. This CDR3 spans 16 amino acids. The germline gives CDR1 SGHVS, CDR2 FNYEAQ. The CDR3 DNA is TGTGCCAGCAGCCAAGATCTAGCGGGAGGGCCCGATGAGCAGTTCTTC. Protein: CASSQDLAGGPDEQFF. The full variable domain, in which reference TRBV7-6 and TRBJ2-1 provide the parts outside the CDR3, is GAGVSQSPRYKVTKRGQDVALRCDPISGHVSLYWYRQALGQGPEFLTYFNYEAQQDKSGLPNDRFSAERPEGSISTLTIQRTEQRDSAMYRCASSQDLAGGPDEQFFGPGTRLTVL.

The chain joins TRBV30 to TRBJ2-1; possibly TRBD2 for D (7 bases). The CDR3 is made up of 21 amino acids. Germline V gene sequence: CDR1 GTSNPN, CDR2 SVGIG (reference sequence). Trimming took off 4 bases at V and 6 bases at J, with 37 bases between the two ends. This CDR3 reads CAWIPLGASGTRPGASNEQFF. DNA for the CDR3: TGTGCCTGGATTCCCTTGGGGGCTAGCGGAACCAGACCGGGGGCATCCAATGAGCAGTTCTTC.

The chain carries TRBV19 and TRBJ1-1; TRBD1 aligns across 8 bases. Trimming at V came to 4 bases and at J to 5 bases, leaving 6 bases not matched to a gene. CDR1 and CDR2 (germline): LNHDA, SQIVND (reference sequence). This CDR3 is 14 amino acids long. The CDR3 DNA follows: TGTGCCAGTAGTACCACAGGGGGAGTAACTGAAGCTTTCTTT. Translating it yields CASSTTGGVTEAFF.

The chain joins TRBV5-6 to TRBJ2-5; 12 bases fit TRBD2. V was pared by 4 bases and J by 4 bases, with 8 bases of the junction left unmatched. The CDR3 totals 16 residues. Germline-derived CDR1 and CDR2 are SGHDT and YYEEEE. The CDR3 here is CASSIMTSGSRETQYF. For the CDR3, the DNA is TGTGCCAGCAGCATTATGACTAGCGGGAGTAGAGAGACCCAGTACTTC.

The J gene is TRBJ2-3, the V gene TRBV25-1, with 8 bases lining up with TRBD2. This CDR3 is built from 16 residues. The trim removed 6 bases at V and 2 bases at J, leaving 10 bases unmatched. From germline, CDR1 is MGHDK and CDR2 SYGVNS. CDR3 residues: CASRKPSGLLTDTQYF. In DNA, the CDR3 is TGTGCCAGCAGAAAACCTAGCGGGCTTCTCACAGATACGCAGTATTTT.

This chain uses TRBV10-3 with TRBJ2-3; D not resolved. This CDR3 is built from 12 residues. The germline CDR1 and CDR2 sequences are ENHRY and SYGVKD. Deletions cut 5 bases from V and 2 bases from J, with 5 bases between. The chain's CDR3 is CAISRATDTQYF. The CDR3, as DNA: TGTGCCATCAGTAGGGCCACAGATACGCAGTATTTT.

This rearrangement joins TRBV28 to TRBJ1-1; 7 bases align to TRBD1. Germline CDR1 reads MDHEN; CDR2 reads SYDVKM. The CDR3 is 15 residues long. Trimming at V came to 6 bases and at J to 6 bases, leaving 13 bases not matched to a gene. The DNA for the CDR3 is TGTGCCAGCAGCTCTTTTGTACCGAGGGGGCCTGAAGCTTTCTTT. This translates into CASSSFVPRGPEAFF.

The chain couples TRBV19 to TRBJ2-1, with 7 bases identical to TRBD2. Germline V gene lookup returns CDR1 LNHDA and CDR2 SQIVND (reference sequence). V was clipped by 1 base and J by 3 bases; unmatched bases: 3. This CDR3 is built from 15 residues. The DNA for the CDR3 is TGTGCCAGTAGTATAGGAGGGAGGGACTACAATGAGCAGTTCTTC. Its protein is CASSIGGRDYNEQFF.

This chain links TRBV7-9 with TRBJ2-1, with 7 bases fitting TRBD2. With 5 bases clipped from V and 5 bases from J, the junction kept 12 bases outside the gene matches. Germline V CDR1 and CDR2: SEHNR, FQNEAQ (reference sequence). The CDR3 totals 16 residues. The CDR3 here is CASSEVAGDPHNEQFF. In DNA form, the CDR3 reads TGTGCCAGCAGCGAGGTGGCGGGAGATCCCCACAATGAGCAGTTCTTC. Using reference TRBV7-9 and TRBJ2-1 for the parts outside the CDR3, the full variable domain is DTGVSQNPRHKITKRGQNVTFRCDPISEHNRLYWYRQTLGQGPEFLTYFQNEAQLEKSRLLSDRFSAERPKGSFSTLEIQRTEQGDSAMYLCASSEVAGDPHNEQFFGPGTRLTVL.

J is TRBJ1-4 and V is TRBV6-4, with 8 bases matching TRBD1. After removal of 4 bases from V and 4 bases from J, the junction contained 5 bases not matched to a gene. Germline V gene sequence: CDR1 MRHNA, CDR2 SNTAGT. The CDR3 covers 15 residues. The CDR3 here is CASSVGQGGNEKLFF. Written as DNA, the CDR3 is TGTGCCAGCAGTGTAGGACAGGGCGGTAATGAAAAACTGTTTTTT.

The chain uses TRBV9 and TRBJ2-1, with 9 bases aligning to TRBD2. Germline-derived CDR1 and CDR2 are SGDLS and YYNGEE. Trimming at V came to 4 bases and at J to 2 bases, leaving 10 bases not matched to a gene. The CDR3 has 17 residues. Here the CDR3 DNA reads TGTGCCAGCAGCAACCGAGCCCCTAGCGGGGCCTACAATGAGCAGTTCTTC. Translation gives CASSNRAPSGAYNEQFF.

This chain connects TRBV9 to TRBJ2-2, with no clear D. The V end lost 2 bases, the J end lost 1 base, and 15 bases lay between the germline ends. The CDR3 is 17 residues long. Per germline, CDR1 SGDLS and CDR2 YYNGEE. CDR3 protein: CASSVPGGTMNTGELFF. The CDR3 region has the DNA TGTGCCAGCAGCGTCCCGGGTGGAACTATGAACACCGGGGAGCTGTTTTTT.